A selection of T cell receptor beta chains follows, all from one sample in a study of T cell responses to AZD1222 COVID-19 vaccine. The assay was immunoSEQ multiplex PCR, and TCRdb's table has in-frame clones only and misses some. The table has 150,000 or so clones, roughly nine tenths seen once; the top ten hold around 3.8%. Sequences were derived from peripheral blood, sampled 28 days after the second AZD1222 dose. Receptors originate from an adult who received the AZD1222 COVID-19 vaccine. CDR3s include the opening cysteine and the closing phenylalanine or tryptophan. D genes are given only for firm matches. Expanded clones are given a class, and other clones once, few, many or no size at all.

clone_size j_call v_call d_call cdr3_aa cdr3_nt
NA TRBJ1-6 TRBV5-4 NA CASSLGGPRVSGSPLHF TGTGCCAGCAGCTTGGGGGGTCCTCGGGTCTCGGGGTCACCCCTCCACTTT
NA TRBJ2-7 TRBV27 NA CASSSLGSEGTYEQYF TGTGCCAGCAGTTCCCTAGGGTCAGAGGGAACCTACGAGCAGTACTTC
NA TRBJ2-5 TRBV11-3 TRBD2 CASSWGLAGAETQYF TGTGCCAGCAGCTGGGGACTAGCGGGAGCAGAGACCCAGTACTTC
NA TRBJ2-5 TRBV30 TRBD2 CAWSVVFMRGVKETQYF TGTGCCTGGAGTGTCGTATTTATGCGGGGGGTGAAAGAGACCCAGTACTTC
NA TRBJ1-3 TRBV15 NA CATSRDRFSGNTIYF TGTGCCACCAGCAGAGATAGGTTCTCTGGAAACACCATATATTTT
NA TRBJ2-5 TRBV5-4 TRBD2 CASRLLSGGQETQYF TGTGCCAGCAGGTTGCTTAGCGGGGGACAAGAGACCCAGTACTTC
once TRBJ1-1 TRBV11-3 NA CASSLIQAATEAFF TGTGCCAGCAGCTTAATACAGGCGGCCACTGAAGCTTTCTTT
NA TRBJ1-2 TRBV15 NA CATSRDQRGPYGYTF TGTGCCACCAGCAGAGATCAACGGGGGCCCTATGGCTACACCTTC
NA TRBJ2-7 TRBV9 TRBD2 CASSPRLARYEQYF TGTGCCAGCAGCCCCCGACTAGCGAGGTACGAGCAGTACTTC
NA TRBJ1-1 TRBV28 NA CASSFLGGGTEAFF TGTGCCAGCAGTTTCCTGGGTGGGGGGACTGAAGCTTTCTTT
NA TRBJ2-7 TRBV30 TRBD2 CAWSVLAGSGEQYF TGTGCCTGGAGTGTACTAGCGGGATCGGGCGAGCAGTACTTC
NA TRBJ1-2 TRBV7-8 TRBD1 CASSFATGQYGYTF TGTGCCAGCAGCTTTGCGACAGGGCAATATGGCTACACCTTC
NA TRBJ2-1 TRBV3-1/TRBV3-2 TRBD2 CASSPQGLAGVRNEQFF TGTGCCAGCAGCCCACAAGGACTAGCGGGAGTTAGGAATGAGCAGTTCTTC
NA TRBJ2-1 TRBV7-9 TRBD1 CASSLFGGTGDNEQFF TGTGCCAGCAGCTTGTTTGGGGGGACAGGGGACAATGAGCAGTTCTTC
NA TRBJ1-2 TRBV12-3/TRBV12-4 NA CASSLGGSYTF TGTGCCAGCAGTTTAGGGGGCAGCTACACCTTC
NA TRBJ2-3 TRBV2 TRBD2 CASRTSGDTQYF TGTGCCAGTAGGACTAGCGGTGATACGCAGTATTTT
NA TRBJ1-2 TRBV9 NA CASSVEGGMGYGYTF TGTGCCAGCAGCGTAGAAGGTGGTATGGGCTATGGCTACACCTTC
NA TRBJ1-3 TRBV2 NA CASSTGPGNTIYF TGTGCCAGCAGTACGGGCCCTGGAAACACCATATATTTT
NA TRBJ2-1 TRBV5-4 NA CASSTYNEQFF TGTGCCAGCAGTACCTACAATGAGCAGTTCTTC
NA TRBJ2-3 TRBV7-9 TRBD2 CASSRLVRGDLADTQYF TGTGCCAGCAGCCGCTTAGTGCGGGGGGACTTGGCAGATACGCAGTATTTT
NA TRBJ1-3 TRBV9 NA CASSVPRSGGNTIYF TGTGCCAGCAGCGTCCCCCGCTCGGGCGGAAACACCATATATTTT
NA TRBJ2-1 TRBV13 TRBD2 CASSSGGLAASSYNEQFF TGTGCCAGCAGCTCGGGAGGACTAGCGGCCAGCTCCTACAATGAGCAGTTCTTC
once TRBJ2-2 TRBV28 NA CASSPPSTGELFF TGTGCCAGCAGTCCGCCCTCCACCGGGGAGCTGTTTTTT
NA TRBJ1-2 TRBV24-1 NA CATSDSTQVYGYTF TGTGCCACCAGTGATTCAACACAGGTATATGGCTACACCTTC
NA TRBJ2-3 TRBV30 NA CAWSVTGLTDTQYF TGTGCCTGGAGTGTAACTGGACTCACAGATACGCAGTATTTT
NA TRBJ1-4 TRBV2 NA CASSELASFGEKLFF TGTGCCAGCAGTGAGCTTGCCAGTTTTGGGGAAAAACTGTTTTTT
NA TRBJ1-1 TRBV19 NA CASTLAGDTEAFF TGTGCCAGTACCCTCGCAGGGGACACTGAAGCTTTCTTT
NA TRBJ1-6 TRBV24-1 TRBD1 CATSDLPGDRVAYNSPLHF TGTGCCACCAGTGATTTGCCCGGGGACAGGGTTGCTTATAATTCACCCCTCCACTTT
once TRBJ2-2 TRBV7-6 NA CASSRYTGRGTGELFF TGTGCCAGCAGCCGATACACGGGACGGGGGACCGGGGAGCTGTTTTTT
few TRBJ2-3 TRBV7-6 NA CASSLYEGQGWTDTQYF TGTGCCAGCAGCCTCTACGAGGGTCAGGGTTGGACAGATACGCAGTATTTT
NA TRBJ2-5 TRBV11-3 NA CASSLDPRGETQYF TGTGCCAGCAGCTTAGATCCGAGAGGAGAGACCCAGTACTTC
NA TRBJ2-5 TRBV30 NA CAWREIGQQETQYF TGTGCCTGGAGAGAGATTGGACAGCAAGAGACCCAGTACTTC
NA TRBJ1-1 TRBV4-2 NA CASSQDSDRNTEAFF TGTGCCAGCAGCCAAGACTCAGACAGGAACACTGAAGCTTTCTTT
NA TRBJ1-1 TRBV5-5 TRBD1 CASSLRQGGNTEAFF TGTGCCAGCAGCTTAAGACAGGGGGGGAACACTGAAGCTTTCTTT
once TRBJ2-1 TRBV30 TRBD2 CAWEIAGADNEQFF TGTGCCTGGGAGATAGCGGGAGCTGACAATGAGCAGTTCTTC
NA TRBJ1-2 TRBV27 TRBD1 CASSLSGTGVVHGYTF TGTGCCAGCAGTTTATCGGGGACAGGGGTGGTTCATGGCTACACCTTC
once TRBJ2-7 TRBV4-2 NA CASSQDWWGESEQYF TGTGCCAGCAGCCAAGATTGGTGGGGGGAAAGCGAGCAGTACTTC
NA TRBJ2-7 TRBV9 TRBD2 CASSVAASGSYEQYF TGTGCCAGCAGCGTAGCGGCTAGCGGGAGTTACGAGCAGTACTTC
few TRBJ1-2 TRBV5-6 NA CASSPGVAGGGYTF TGTGCCAGCAGCCCCGGGGTTGCCGGGGGTGGCTACACCTTC
NA TRBJ2-7 TRBV11-2 NA CASSFSYEQYF TGTGCCAGCAGCTTTTCCTACGAGCAGTACTTC
NA TRBJ1-2 TRBV3-1/TRBV3-2 NA CASSQEALMPRRQSYGYTF TGTGCCAGCAGCCAAGAGGCGTTGATGCCAAGGAGGCAGAGCTATGGCTACACCTTC
NA TRBJ1-4 TRBV19 TRBD1 CASSSNRGREKLFF TGTGCCAGTAGTAGCAACAGGGGGCGGGAAAAACTGTTTTTT
NA TRBJ2-7 TRBV7-3 TRBD1 CASSLNGQGAYEQYF TGTGCCAGCAGCTTAAACGGACAGGGGGCTTACGAGCAGTACTTC